A single sample gave rise to the 8 T cell receptor beta chains below, sequenced in a study of blood T cell repertoires in COVID-19. Generated by immunoSEQ multiplex PCR, the TCRdb table keeps only in-frame clones and is missing some. The top ten clones hold about 2.1% of a sample with approximately 250,000 clones, 84% of them seen once. Source material: peripheral blood. The receptor source for this set is a man aged 35 to 55 who had recovered from COVID-19.

The chain recombines TRBV6-1 with TRBJ2-3; D call uncertain. V was clipped by 3 bases and J by 4 bases, with 11 bases between them. The CDR3 runs to 14 residues. The germline gives CDR1 MNHNS, CDR2 SASEGT. CDR3 coding DNA: TGTGCCAGCAGTGACGGTCCTCCCCCAGATACGCAGTATTTT. This gives the protein CASSDGPPPDTQYF.

V usage is TRBV28 and J usage is TRBJ2-1; D remains ambiguous. Looked up from germline, CDR1 is MDHEN and CDR2 is SYDVKM. The germline V and J ends were trimmed by 4 bases and 0 bases, with 7 bases remaining between them. The CDR3 spans 14 residues. In nucleotides, the CDR3 is TGTGCCAGCAGTTCTAGAAACTCCTACAATGAGCAGTTCTTC. This codes for CASSSRNSYNEQFF.

The chain uses TRBV9 and TRBJ1-1; weak D call: TRBD1 (6 bases). Germline V gene lookup returns CDR1 SGDLS and CDR2 YYNGEE. The CDR3 has 15 amino acids. The V gene lost 0 bases and the J gene lost 2 bases, with 11 bases spanning the gap. This CDR3 is CASSVGGRGNTEAFF. The CDR3 nucleotides read TGTGCCAGCAGCGTAGGGGGCAGGGGTAACACTGAAGCTTTCTTT.

This chain uses TRBV29-1 with TRBJ2-6; the D gene is possibly TRBD1 (6 bases). The V end was cut by 6 bases, the J end by 9 bases, with 21 bases between. This CDR3 is built from 15 residues. Per germline, CDR1 SQVTM and CDR2 ANQGSEA. In DNA form, the CDR3 reads TGCAGCGTCCCCCGGGACATCGGCTCTTACAACGTCCTGACTTTC. Amino acid sequence: CSVPRDIGSYNVLTF.

This clone showed up just once. V usage is TRBV2 and J usage is TRBJ2-3; 10 bases agree with TRBD2. Unmatched junction bases numbered 8, after V lost 3 bases and J lost 5 bases. This CDR3 comprises 16 residues. Germline V gives CDR1 SNHLY, CDR2 FYNNEI. CDR3: CASSEEASGSEDTQYF. The CDR3 nucleotides read TGTGCCAGCAGTGAGGAAGCTAGCGGGAGTGAAGATACGCAGTATTTT.

This rearrangement joins TRBV30 to TRBJ1-1; 7 positions agree with TRBD1. Germline values: CDR1 GTSNPN, CDR2 SVGIG (reference sequence). This CDR3 has 14 amino acids. The ends lost 4 bases at V and 5 bases at J; junction bases unmatched: 10. The CDR3 DNA is TGTGCCTGGACCTTAGGGGCAGGGGGAACTGAAGCTTTCTTT. This sequence encodes CAWTLGAGGTEAFF.

The V and J genes are TRBV3-1 (or the pseudogene TRBV3-2) and TRBJ2-5; a weak D match, TRBD2 (6 bases). The CDR3 runs 13 residues. Germline lookup yields CDR1 LGHDT and CDR2 YNNKEL (reference sequence). Trimming removed 4 bases at V and 5 bases at J, with 11 bases between. CDR3 region: CASSPGVGETQYF. CDR3 coding DNA: TGTGCCAGCAGCCCGGGGGTCGGGGAGACCCAGTACTTC.

V and J are TRBV5-1 and TRBJ2-1; tentative D call: TRBD2 (6 bases). CDR1 SGHRS and CDR2 YFSETQ come from the germline V gene. Between the trimmed V and J ends, which lost 4 bases and 7 bases, there was a span of 18 bases. CDR3 length equals 15 residues. CDR3 DNA: TGCGCCAGCAGCCTCGGGACCGCCCGGGGGAATGAGCAGTTCTTC. The encoded protein is CASSLGTARGNEQFF.